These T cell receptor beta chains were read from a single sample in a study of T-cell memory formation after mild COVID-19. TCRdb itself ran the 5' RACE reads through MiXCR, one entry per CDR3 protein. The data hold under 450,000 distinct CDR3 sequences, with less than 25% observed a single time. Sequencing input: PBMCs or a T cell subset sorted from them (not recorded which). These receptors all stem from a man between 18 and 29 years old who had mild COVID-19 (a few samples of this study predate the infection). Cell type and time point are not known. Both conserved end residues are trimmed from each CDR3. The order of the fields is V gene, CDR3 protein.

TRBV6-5 ASSRRQQGSSYNEQF
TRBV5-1 ASSLENEKLF
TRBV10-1 ASSRREKH
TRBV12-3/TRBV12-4 ASSLRQGSINQPQH
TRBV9 ASSPYRGLGDTQY
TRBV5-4 ASSFSDSPLH
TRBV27 ASSLEGYGNQPQH
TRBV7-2 ASSLGGQGIWQF
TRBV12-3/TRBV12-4 ASSNGDSTGELF
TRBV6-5 ASSPPTNRMNTEAF
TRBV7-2 ASSPPYGYT
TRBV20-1 SARDSHNTGELF
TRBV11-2 ASSPGTGWANVLT
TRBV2 ASLWRDNPYNEQF
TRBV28 ASSARGRSEKLF
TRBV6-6 AIGTENNEQF